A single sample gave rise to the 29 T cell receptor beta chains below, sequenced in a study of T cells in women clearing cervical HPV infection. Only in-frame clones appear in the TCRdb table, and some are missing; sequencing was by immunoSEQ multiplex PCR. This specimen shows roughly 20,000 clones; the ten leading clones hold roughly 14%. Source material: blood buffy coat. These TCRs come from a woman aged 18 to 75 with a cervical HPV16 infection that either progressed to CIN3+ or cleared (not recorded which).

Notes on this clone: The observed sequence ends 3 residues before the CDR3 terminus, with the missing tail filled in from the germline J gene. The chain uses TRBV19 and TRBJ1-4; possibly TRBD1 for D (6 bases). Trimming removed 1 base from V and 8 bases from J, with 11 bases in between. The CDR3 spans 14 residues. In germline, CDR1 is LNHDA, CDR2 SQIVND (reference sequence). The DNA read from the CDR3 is TGTGCCAGTAGTATAGTAAACAGGGTGGAAAAA. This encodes CASSIVNRVEK. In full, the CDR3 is CASSIVNRVEKLFF.

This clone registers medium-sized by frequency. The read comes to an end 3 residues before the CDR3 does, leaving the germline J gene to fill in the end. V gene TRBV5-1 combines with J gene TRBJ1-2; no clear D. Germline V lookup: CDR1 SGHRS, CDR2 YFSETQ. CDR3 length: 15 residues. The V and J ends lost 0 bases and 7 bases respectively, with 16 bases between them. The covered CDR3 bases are TGCGCCAGCAGCTTGGGAATCGTGGAGGGTCTTGGC. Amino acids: CASSLGIVEGLG. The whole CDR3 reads CASSLGIVEGLGYTF.

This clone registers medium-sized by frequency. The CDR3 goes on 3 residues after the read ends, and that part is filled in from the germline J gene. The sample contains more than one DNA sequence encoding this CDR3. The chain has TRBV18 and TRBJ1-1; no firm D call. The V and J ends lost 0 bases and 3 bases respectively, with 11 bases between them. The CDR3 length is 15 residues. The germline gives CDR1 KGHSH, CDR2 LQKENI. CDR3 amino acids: CASSPPSTDYTEAFF. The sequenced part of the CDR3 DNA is TGTGCCAGCTCACCACCCTCAACAGATTACACTGAA. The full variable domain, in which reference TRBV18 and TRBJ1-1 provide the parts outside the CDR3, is NAGVMQNPRHLVRRRGQEARLRCSPMKGHSHVYWYRQLPEEGLKFMVYLQKENIIDESGMPKERFSAEFPKEGPSILRIQQVVRGDSAAYFCASSPPSTDYTEAFFGQGTRLTVV.

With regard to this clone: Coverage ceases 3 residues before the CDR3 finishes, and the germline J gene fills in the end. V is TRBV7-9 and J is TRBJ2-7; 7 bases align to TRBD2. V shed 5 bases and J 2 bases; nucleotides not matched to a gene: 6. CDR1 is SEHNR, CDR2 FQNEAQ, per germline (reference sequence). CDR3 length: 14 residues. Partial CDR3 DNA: TGTGCCAGCAGCCCCACGGGGGGAACCTACGAG. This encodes CASSPTGGTYE. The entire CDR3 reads CASSPTGGTYEQYF.

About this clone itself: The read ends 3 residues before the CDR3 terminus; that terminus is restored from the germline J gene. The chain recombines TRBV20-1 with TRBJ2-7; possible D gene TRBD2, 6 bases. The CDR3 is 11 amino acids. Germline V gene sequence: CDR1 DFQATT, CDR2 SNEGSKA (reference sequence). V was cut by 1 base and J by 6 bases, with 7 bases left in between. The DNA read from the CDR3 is TGCAGTGCTAGAGGACTAGGCGAG. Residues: CSARGLGE. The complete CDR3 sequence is CSARGLGEQYF.

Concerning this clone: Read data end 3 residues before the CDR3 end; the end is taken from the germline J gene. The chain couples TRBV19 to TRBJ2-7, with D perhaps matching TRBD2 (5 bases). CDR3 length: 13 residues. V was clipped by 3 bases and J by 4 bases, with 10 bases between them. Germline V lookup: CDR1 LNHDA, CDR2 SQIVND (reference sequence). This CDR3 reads CASSIGEGYEQYF. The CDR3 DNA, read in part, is TGTGCCAGTAGTATCGGGGAAGGATACGAG.

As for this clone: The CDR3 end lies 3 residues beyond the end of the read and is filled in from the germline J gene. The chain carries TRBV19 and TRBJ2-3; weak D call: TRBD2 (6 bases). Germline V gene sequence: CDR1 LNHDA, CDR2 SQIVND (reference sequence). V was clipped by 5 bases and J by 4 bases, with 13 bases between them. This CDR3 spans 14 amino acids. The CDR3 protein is CASSEGLIADTQYF. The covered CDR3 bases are TGTGCCAGTAGTGAAGGACTAATTGCAGATACG.

Partial CDR3 DNA: TGCAGTGCCAGGGGAAAGCGGAATGAG. It codes for CSARGKRNE. The whole CDR3 protein is CSARGKRNEQFF. V is TRBV20-1 and J is TRBJ2-1, with D possibly TRBD1 on 6 matching bases. With the read ending 3 residues before the CDR3 end, the germline J gene is used to fill in that end. Trimming left V 6 bases short and J 7 bases short, with 13 bases between. The germline V gene encodes CDR1 DFQATT and CDR2 SNEGSKA (reference sequence). The CDR3 covers 12 residues.

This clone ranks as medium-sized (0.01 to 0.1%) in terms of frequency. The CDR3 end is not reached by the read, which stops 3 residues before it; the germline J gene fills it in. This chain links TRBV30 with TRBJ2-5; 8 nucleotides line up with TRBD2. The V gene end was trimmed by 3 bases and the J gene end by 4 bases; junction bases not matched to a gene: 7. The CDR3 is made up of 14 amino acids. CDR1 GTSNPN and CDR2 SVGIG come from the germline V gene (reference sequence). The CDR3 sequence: CAWRGLVRAETQYF. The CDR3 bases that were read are TGTGCCTGGAGGGGACTAGTTCGGGCAGAGACC.

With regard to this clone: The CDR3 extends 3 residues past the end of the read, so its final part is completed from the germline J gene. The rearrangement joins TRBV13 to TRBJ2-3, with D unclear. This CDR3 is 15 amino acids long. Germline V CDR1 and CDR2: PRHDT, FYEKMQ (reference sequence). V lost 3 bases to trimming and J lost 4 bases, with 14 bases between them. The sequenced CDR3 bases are TGTGCCAGCAGCTTGAGGTCCACCCAGGCAGATACG. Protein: CASSLRSTQADT. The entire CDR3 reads CASSLRSTQADTQYF.

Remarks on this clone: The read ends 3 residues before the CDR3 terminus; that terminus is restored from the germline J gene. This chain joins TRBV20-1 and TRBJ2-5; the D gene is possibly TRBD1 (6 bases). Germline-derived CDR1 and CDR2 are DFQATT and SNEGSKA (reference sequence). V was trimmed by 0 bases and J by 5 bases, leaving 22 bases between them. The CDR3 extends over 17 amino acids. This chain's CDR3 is CSARDRDGQQLPETQYF. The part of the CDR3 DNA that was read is TGCAGTGCTAGAGATCGGGATGGACAGCAGTTACCCGAGACC.

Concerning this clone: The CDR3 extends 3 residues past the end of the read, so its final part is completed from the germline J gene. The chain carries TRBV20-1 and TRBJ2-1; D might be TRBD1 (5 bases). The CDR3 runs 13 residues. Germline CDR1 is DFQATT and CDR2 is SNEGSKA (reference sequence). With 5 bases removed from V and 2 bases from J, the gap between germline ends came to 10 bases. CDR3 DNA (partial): TGCAGTGCTGCAGGGCCTACCTACAATGAG. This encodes CSAAGPTYNE. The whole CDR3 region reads CSAAGPTYNEQFF.

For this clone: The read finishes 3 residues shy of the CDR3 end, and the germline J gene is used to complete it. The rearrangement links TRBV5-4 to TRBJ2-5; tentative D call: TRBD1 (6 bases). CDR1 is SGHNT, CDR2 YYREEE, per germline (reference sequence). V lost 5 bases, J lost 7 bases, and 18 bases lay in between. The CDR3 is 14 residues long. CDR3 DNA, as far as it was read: TGTGCCAGCAGTTTCAACTCAGGGGTAGGGACC. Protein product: CASSFNSGVGT. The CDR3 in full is CASSFNSGVGTQYF.

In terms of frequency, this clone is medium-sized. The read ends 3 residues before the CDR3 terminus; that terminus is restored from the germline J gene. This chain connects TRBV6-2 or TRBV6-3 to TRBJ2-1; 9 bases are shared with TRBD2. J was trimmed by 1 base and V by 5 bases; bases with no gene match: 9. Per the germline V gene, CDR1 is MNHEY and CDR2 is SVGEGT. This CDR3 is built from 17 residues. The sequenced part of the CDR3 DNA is TGTGCCAGCAGTCTATCCCCGGCGGGAGGGTCCTACAATGAG. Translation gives CASSLSPAGGSYNE. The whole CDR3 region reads CASSLSPAGGSYNEQFF.

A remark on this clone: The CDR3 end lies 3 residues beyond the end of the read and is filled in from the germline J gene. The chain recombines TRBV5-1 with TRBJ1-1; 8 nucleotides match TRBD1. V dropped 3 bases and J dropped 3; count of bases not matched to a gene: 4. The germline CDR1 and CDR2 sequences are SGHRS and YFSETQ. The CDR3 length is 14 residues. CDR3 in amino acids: CASSYNRGDTEAFF. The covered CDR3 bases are TGCGCCAGCAGCTACAACAGGGGGGACACTGAA.

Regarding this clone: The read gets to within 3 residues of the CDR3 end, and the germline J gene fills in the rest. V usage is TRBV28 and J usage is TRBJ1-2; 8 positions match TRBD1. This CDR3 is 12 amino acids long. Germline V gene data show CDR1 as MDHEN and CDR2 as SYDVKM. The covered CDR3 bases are TGTGCCAGCAGTCTACAGGGGGGAGGC. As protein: CASSLQGGG. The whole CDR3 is CASSLQGGGYTF.

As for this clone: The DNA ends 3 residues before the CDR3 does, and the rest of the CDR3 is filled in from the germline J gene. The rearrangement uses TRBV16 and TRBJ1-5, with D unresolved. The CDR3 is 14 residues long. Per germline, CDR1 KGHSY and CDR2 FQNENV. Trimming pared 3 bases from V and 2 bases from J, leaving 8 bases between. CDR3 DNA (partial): TGTGCCAGCAGCCATTTAAGCCGCAATCAGCCC. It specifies CASSHLSRNQP. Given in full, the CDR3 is CASSHLSRNQPQHF.

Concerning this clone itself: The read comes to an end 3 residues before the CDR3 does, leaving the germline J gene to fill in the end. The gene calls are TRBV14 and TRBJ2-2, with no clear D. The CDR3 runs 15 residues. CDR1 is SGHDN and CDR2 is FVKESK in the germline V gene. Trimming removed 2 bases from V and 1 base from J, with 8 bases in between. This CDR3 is CASSQKVLNTGELFF. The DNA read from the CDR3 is TGTGCCAGCAGCCAAAAGGTCCTGAACACCGGGGAG.

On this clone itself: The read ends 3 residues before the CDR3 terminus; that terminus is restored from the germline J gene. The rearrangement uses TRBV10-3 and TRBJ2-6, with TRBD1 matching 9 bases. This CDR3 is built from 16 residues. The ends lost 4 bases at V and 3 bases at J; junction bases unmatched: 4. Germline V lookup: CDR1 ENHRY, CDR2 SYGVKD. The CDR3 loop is CAISGQGVSGANVLTF. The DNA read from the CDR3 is TGTGCCATCAGTGGACAGGGGGTTAGTGGGGCCAACGTC.

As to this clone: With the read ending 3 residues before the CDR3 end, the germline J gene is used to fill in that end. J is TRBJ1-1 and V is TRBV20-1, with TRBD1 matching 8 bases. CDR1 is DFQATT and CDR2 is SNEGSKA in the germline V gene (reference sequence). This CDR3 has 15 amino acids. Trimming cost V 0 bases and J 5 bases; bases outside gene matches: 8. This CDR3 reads CSARDPTGDLTEAFF. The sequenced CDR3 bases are TGCAGTGCTAGAGACCCGACAGGGGATCTAACTGAA.

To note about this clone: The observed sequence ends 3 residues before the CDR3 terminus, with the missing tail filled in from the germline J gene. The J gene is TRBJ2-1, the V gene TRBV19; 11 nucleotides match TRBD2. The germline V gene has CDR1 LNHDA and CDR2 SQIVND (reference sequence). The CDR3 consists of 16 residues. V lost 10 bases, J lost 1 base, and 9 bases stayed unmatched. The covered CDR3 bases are TGTGCCACCCACGGCACTAGCGGGGGATCCTACAATGAG. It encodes CATHGTSGGSYNE. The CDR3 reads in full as CATHGTSGGSYNEQFF. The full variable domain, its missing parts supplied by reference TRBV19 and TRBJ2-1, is DGGITQSPKYLFRKEGQNVTLSCEQNLNHDAMYWYRQDPGQGLRLIYYSQIVNDFQKGDIAEGYSVSREKKESFPLTVTSAQKNPTAFYLCATHGTSGGSYNEQFFGPGTRLTVL.

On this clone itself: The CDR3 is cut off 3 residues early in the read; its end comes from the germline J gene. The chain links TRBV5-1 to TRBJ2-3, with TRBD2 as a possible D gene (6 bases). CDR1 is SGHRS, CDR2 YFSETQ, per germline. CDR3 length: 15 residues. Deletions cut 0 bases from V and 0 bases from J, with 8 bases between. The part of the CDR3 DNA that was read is TGCGCCAGCAGCTTGGGCGGGGAGAGCACAGATACG. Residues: CASSLGGESTDT. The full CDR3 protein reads CASSLGGESTDTQYF.

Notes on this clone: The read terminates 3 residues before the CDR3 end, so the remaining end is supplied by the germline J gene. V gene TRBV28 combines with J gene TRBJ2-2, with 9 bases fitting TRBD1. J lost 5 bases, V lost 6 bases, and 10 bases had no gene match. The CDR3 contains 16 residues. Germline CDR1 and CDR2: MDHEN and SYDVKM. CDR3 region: CASSSAGQGITGELFF. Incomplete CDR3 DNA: TGTGCCAGCAGCTCGGCGGGACAGGGTATAACCGGGGAG.

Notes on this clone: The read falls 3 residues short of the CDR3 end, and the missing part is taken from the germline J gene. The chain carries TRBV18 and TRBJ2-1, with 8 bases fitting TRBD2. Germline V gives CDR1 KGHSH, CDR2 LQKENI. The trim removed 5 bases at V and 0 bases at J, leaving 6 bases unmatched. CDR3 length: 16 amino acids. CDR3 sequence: CASSSRLAISYNEQFF. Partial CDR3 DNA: TGTGCCAGCTCATCCAGACTAGCGATCTCCTACAATGAG. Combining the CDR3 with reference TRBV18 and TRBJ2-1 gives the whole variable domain NAGVMQNPRHLVRRRGQEARLRCSPMKGHSHVYWYRQLPEEGLKFMVYLQKENIIDESGMPKERFSAEFPKEGPSILRIQQVVRGDSAAYFCASSSRLAISYNEQFFGPGTRLTVL.

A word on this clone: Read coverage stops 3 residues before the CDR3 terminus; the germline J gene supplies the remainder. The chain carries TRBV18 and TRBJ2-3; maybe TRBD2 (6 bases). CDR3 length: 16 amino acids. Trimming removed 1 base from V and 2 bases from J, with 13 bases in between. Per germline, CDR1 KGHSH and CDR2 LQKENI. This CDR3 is CASSPQGADYTDTQYF. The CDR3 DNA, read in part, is TGTGCCAGCTCACCACAGGGAGCGGACTACACAGATACG.

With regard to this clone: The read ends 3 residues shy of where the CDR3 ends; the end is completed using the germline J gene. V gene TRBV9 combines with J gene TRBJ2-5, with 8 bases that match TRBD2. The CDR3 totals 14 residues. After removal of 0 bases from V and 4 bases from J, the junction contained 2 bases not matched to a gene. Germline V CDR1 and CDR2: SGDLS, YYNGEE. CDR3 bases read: TGTGCCAGCAGCGTAGCAAGCGGGGGAGAGACC. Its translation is CASSVASGGET. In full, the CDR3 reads CASSVASGGETQYF.

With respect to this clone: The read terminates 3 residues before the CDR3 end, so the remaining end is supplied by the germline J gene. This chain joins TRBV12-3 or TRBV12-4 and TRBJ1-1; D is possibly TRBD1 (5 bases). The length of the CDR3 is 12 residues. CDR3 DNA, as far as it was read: TGTGCCAGCACCTTAGGGGCGACACGA. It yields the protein CASTLGATR. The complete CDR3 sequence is CASTLGATRAFF.

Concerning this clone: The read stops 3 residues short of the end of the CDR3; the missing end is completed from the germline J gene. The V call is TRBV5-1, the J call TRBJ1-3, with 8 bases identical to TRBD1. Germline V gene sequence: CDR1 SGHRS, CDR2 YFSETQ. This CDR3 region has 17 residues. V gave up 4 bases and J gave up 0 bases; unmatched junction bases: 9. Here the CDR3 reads CASSHGQGLGSGNTIYF. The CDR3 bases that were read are TGCGCCAGCAGCCACGGACAGGGTTTGGGCTCTGGAAACACC. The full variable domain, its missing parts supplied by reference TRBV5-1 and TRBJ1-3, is KAGVTQTPRYLIKTRGQQVTLSCSPISGHRSVSWYQQTPGQGLQFLFEYFSETQRNKGNFPGRFSGRQFSNSRSEMNVSTLELGDSALYLCASSHGQGLGSGNTIYFGEGSWLTVV.

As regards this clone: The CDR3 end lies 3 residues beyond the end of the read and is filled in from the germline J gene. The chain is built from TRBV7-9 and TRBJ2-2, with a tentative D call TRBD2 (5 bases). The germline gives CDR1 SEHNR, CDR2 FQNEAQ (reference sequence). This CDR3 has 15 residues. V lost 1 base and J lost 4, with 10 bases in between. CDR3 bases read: TGTGCCAGCAGCTTAGGAGGGTTGGGCACCGGGGAG. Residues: CASSLGGLGTGE. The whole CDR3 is CASSLGGLGTGELFF.